These 19 T cell receptor beta chains came from one sample sequenced in a study of blood T cell repertoires in COVID-19. The protocol was immunoSEQ multiplex PCR, while the TCRdb copy is restricted to in-frame clones and leaves out a portion. The sample has around 130,000 clones; 82% are singletons. The material sequenced was peripheral blood. The receptors here all came from an older woman with acute or convalescent COVID-19.

This sequence joins TRBV6-5 and TRBJ1-1; 9 bases match TRBD1. Germline loops: CDR1 MNHEY, CDR2 SVGAGI. Trimming removed 0 bases from V and 4 bases from J; junction bases left unmatched: 3. This CDR3 comprises 15 residues. The chain's CDR3 is CASSYSGQGSTEAFF. CDR3 nucleotide sequence: TGTGCCAGCAGTTACTCCGGACAGGGGAGCACTGAAGCTTTCTTT.

This clone has just a few counts. The chain combines TRBV23-1 with TRBJ1-1; 8 bases are a match to TRBD1. Being an ORF, TRBV23-1 has a function that is uncertain. This CDR3 region has 15 residues. The V and J ends lost 4 bases and 4 bases, in that order; junction bases with no gene match: 8. CDR3 coding DNA: TGCGCCAGCAGTCCCCACAGGGGGGTTGGCACTGAAGCTTTCTTT. Its protein product is CASSPHRGVGTEAFF.

The V and J genes are TRBV29-1 and TRBJ2-2; D gene unclear. V was pared by 2 bases and J by 1 base, with 5 bases between. Germline V gene sequence: CDR1 SQVTM, CDR2 ANQGSEA. The CDR3 totals 13 residues. CDR3 sequence reads: CSVEWQNTGELFF. CDR3 in DNA: TGCAGCGTTGAATGGCAGAACACCGGGGAGCTGTTTTTT.

The chain recombines TRBV7-2 with TRBJ1-1, with TRBD1 identical over 7 bases. V trimming: 5 bases; J trimming: 5 bases; junction bases outside the gene matches: 8. In germline, CDR1 is SGHTA, CDR2 FQGNSA. The CDR3 sequence is 14 residues long. The CDR3 spells CASSIATGATEAFF. CDR3 sequence (DNA): TGTGCCAGCAGCATCGCCACAGGGGCGACTGAAGCTTTCTTT. The variable domain in full, completed from reference TRBV7-2 and TRBJ1-1, reads GAGVSQSPSNKVTEKGKDVELRCDPISGHTALYWYRQSLGQGLEFLIYFQGNSAPDKSGLPSDRFSAERTGGSVSTLTIQRTQQEDSAVYLCASSIATGATEAFFGQGTRLTVV.

The J gene is TRBJ1-1, the V gene TRBV3-1 (or the pseudogene TRBV3-2); 8 nucleotides align to TRBD1. CDR1 LGHDT and CDR2 YNNKEL come from the germline V gene (reference sequence). This CDR3 is 14 amino acids long. The V and J ends lost 5 bases and 7 bases, in that order; junction bases with no gene match: 9. The CDR3 nucleotides read TGTGCCAGCAGCACGAGCAGGGGGCTTGGTGAAGCTTTCTTT. Its translation is CASSTSRGLGEAFF.

The chain has TRBV6-5 and TRBJ1-2; TRBD1 matches at 11 bases. Germline lookup yields CDR1 MNHEY and CDR2 SVGAGI. The V and J ends lost 5 bases and 7 bases, in that order; junction bases with no gene match: 3. The CDR3 length is 13 residues. CDR3 bases: TGTGCCAGCAGTCCGGACAGGGGGCCTGGCTACACCTTC. Its translation is CASSPDRGPGYTF.

The chain links TRBV6-1 to TRBJ1-5; tentative D call: TRBD1 (5 bases). Per the germline V gene, CDR1 is MNHNS and CDR2 is SASEGT. Deletions cut 3 bases from V and 4 bases from J, with 16 bases between. The CDR3 has 16 amino acids. The CDR3 sequence: CASSEWVGGTNQPQHF. The CDR3 nucleotides are TGTGCCAGCAGTGAGTGGGTCGGGGGTACTAATCAGCCCCAGCATTTT.

The chain carries TRBV7-6 and TRBJ2-5; TRBD2 matches 13 bases. V lost 5 bases, J lost 5 bases, and 5 bases stayed unmatched. CDR3 length: 15 residues. Germline V gene lookup returns CDR1 SGHVS and CDR2 FNYEAQ. The CDR3 coding sequence is TGTGCCAGCAGCCGGGGACTAGCGGGGCTGGAGACCCAGTACTTC. It codes for CASSRGLAGLETQYF.

The chain combines TRBV7-2 with TRBJ2-5, with a possible D match to TRBD1 (5 bases). This CDR3 contains 13 residues. CDR1 and CDR2 (germline): SGHTA, FQGNSA. Trimming stripped 1 base from V and 5 bases from J, with 8 bases between. Here the CDR3 reads CASSLGGQETQYF. As DNA, the CDR3 is TGTGCCAGCAGCTTAGGGGGCCAGGAGACCCAGTACTTC.

This clone was seen only a few times. The chain couples TRBV11-3 to TRBJ1-1; D is perhaps TRBD1 (5 bases). Per germline, CDR1 SGHNT and CDR2 YENEEA. The length of the CDR3 is 13 residues. Trimming pared 0 bases from V and 6 bases from J, leaving 8 bases between. The CDR3 region has the DNA TGTGCCAGCAGCTTAGACCGGGGGTCTGAAGCTTTCTTT. Translated: CASSLDRGSEAFF.

The chain links TRBV14 to TRBJ1-1; D ambiguous. This CDR3 region has 13 residues. CDR1 is SGHDN and CDR2 is FVKESK in the germline V gene. Trimming cost V 2 bases and J 0 bases, with 4 bases left between them. The CDR3 DNA sequence: TGTGCCAGCAGCCAAAATATGAACACTGAAGCTTTCTTT. Its protein product is CASSQNMNTEAFF.

The chain carries TRBV18 and TRBJ1-5, with 9 bases matching TRBD1. Germline V gives CDR1 KGHSH, CDR2 LQKENI. The CDR3 is 16 residues long. The V and J ends lost 6 bases and 0 bases, in that order; junction bases with no gene match: 6. The CDR3: CASSSGTGNSNQPQHF. CDR3 sequence (DNA): TGTGCCAGCTCGTCCGGGACAGGGAATAGCAATCAGCCCCAGCATTTT.

This clone came up once. The rearrangement links TRBV24-1 to TRBJ1-5; possible D gene TRBD1, 6 bases. In germline, CDR1 is KGHDR, CDR2 SFDVKD. The CDR3 sequence is 13 residues long. Trimming took off 9 bases at V and 4 bases at J, with 12 bases between the two ends. The CDR3 region has the DNA TGTGCCACCCAGGGGACGGTAAATCAGCCCCAGCATTTT. Translation: CATQGTVNQPQHF.

This chain joins TRBV10-2 and TRBJ1-6, with TRBD1 matching over 12 bases. The CDR3 consists of 16 residues. V lost 2 bases, J lost 7 bases, and 3 bases stayed unmatched. Germline V gene lookup returns CDR1 WSHSY and CDR2 SAAADI. In DNA form, the CDR3 reads TGCGCCAGCAGTGAGATCGGGACAGGGGGCAATTCACCCCTCCACTTT. It yields the protein CASSEIGTGGNSPLHF.

The chain joins TRBV6-1 to TRBJ2-1, with 10 bases lining up with TRBD1. V lost 3 bases and J lost 4; bases outside the gene matches: 3. The CDR3 extends over 15 amino acids. Per the germline V gene, CDR1 is MNHNS and CDR2 is SASEGT. The DNA for the CDR3 is TGTGCCAGCAGTGAGGGACAGGGGCCTTACAATGAGCAGTTCTTC. Its translation: CASSEGQGPYNEQFF.

V and J are TRBV7-9 and TRBJ2-1; maybe TRBD2 (6 bases). The CDR3 is 15 residues long. Germline V gene data show CDR1 as SEHNR and CDR2 as FQNEAQ (reference sequence). V lost 2 bases to trimming and J lost 3 bases, with 11 bases between them. CDR3 DNA: TGTGCCAGCAGCTTACGGACTAACCTCTACAATGAGCAGTTCTTC. This sequence encodes CASSLRTNLYNEQFF.

The chain couples TRBV5-4 to TRBJ2-1, with D unresolved. Germline-derived CDR1 and CDR2 are SGHNT and YYREEE (reference sequence). This CDR3 comprises 15 residues. The germline V and J ends were trimmed by 4 bases and 8 bases, with 19 bases remaining between them. CDR3 in amino acids: CASSPPGLEPHEQFF. CDR3 DNA: TGTGCCAGCAGCCCGCCAGGCCTCGAGCCCCATGAGCAGTTCTTC.

This rearrangement joins TRBV6-5 to TRBJ1-1; D call uncertain. The CDR3 length is 14 residues. Germline V gives CDR1 MNHEY, CDR2 SVGAGI. V lost 0 bases and J 0 bases, leaving 5 bases between the germline ends. The CDR3 loop reads CASSYSALNTEAFF. CDR3 coding DNA: TGTGCCAGCAGTTACTCGGCCCTGAACACTGAAGCTTTCTTT.

This CDR3 reads CASWIQATGELFF. The CDR3 region has the DNA TGTGCCAGCTGGATCCAGGCCACCGGGGAGCTGTTTTTT. J is TRBJ2-2 and V is TRBV12-3 or TRBV12-4; the D is unclear. The V end was cut by 8 bases, the J end by 4 bases, with 11 bases between. This CDR3 spans 13 amino acids.